This T cell receptor beta chain was obtained from a study of blood T cells in healthy people across ages. Combining a sample-barcoded 5' primer with a J-beta primer mix, a second PCR ran for 7 to 11 cycles. A single record per CDR3 protein comes from TCRdb applying MiXCR to the 5' RACE reads. The data contain approximately 1,700,000 distinct CDR3 sequences, around 40% of them singletons. Per germline, CDR1 LGHNT and CDR2 FRNRAP. This CDR3 spans 14 amino acids. The ends were cut back, 4 bases at V and 1 base at J, with 10 bases in the middle. The rearrangement links TRBV12-5 to TRBJ2-5; D is unclear. The sequenced sample consisted of blood. This clonotype originated in a human donor in good health. CDR3 nucleotide sequence: TGTGCTAGTGGTTACTCCATGACCCAAGAGACCCAGTACTTC. This translates into CASGYSMTQETQYF.